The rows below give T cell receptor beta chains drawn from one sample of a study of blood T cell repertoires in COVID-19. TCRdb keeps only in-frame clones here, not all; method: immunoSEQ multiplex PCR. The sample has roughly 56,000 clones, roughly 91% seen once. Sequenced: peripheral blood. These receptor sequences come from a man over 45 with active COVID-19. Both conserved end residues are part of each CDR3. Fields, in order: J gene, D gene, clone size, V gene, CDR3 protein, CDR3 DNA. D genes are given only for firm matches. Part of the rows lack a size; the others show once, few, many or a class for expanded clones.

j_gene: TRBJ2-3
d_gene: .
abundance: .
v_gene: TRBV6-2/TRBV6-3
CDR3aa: CASSFGTFTDTQYF
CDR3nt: TGTGCCAGCAGTTTCGGGACTTTCACAGATACGCAGTATTTT

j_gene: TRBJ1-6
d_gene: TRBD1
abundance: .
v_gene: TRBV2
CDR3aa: CASNPSANRGSSPLHF
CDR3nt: TGTGCCAGCAACCCGTCCGCTAACAGGGGGAGTTCACCCCTCCACTTT

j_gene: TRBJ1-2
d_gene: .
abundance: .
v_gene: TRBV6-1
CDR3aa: CASSESDSNYGYTF
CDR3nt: TGTGCCAGCAGTGAATCCGACAGTAACTATGGCTACACCTTC

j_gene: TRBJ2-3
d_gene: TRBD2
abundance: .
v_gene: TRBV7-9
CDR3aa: CASSLGLAGGTDTQYF
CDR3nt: TGTGCCAGCAGCTTAGGACTAGCGGGAGGCACAGATACGCAGTATTTT

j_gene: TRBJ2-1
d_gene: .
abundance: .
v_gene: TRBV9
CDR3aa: CASSVMDYVAEQFF
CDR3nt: TGTGCCAGCAGCGTGATGGACTATGTCGCGGAGCAGTTCTTC

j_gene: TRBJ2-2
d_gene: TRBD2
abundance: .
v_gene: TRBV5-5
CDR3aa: CASSFGLAGELGTGELFF
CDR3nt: TGTGCCAGCAGCTTCGGACTAGCGGGAGAGCTGGGGACCGGGGAGCTGTTTTTT

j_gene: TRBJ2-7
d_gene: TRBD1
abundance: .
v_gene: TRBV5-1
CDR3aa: CASYPTPGTGGYEQYF
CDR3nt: TGCGCCAGCTACCCCACTCCGGGGACAGGGGGCTACGAGCAGTACTTC

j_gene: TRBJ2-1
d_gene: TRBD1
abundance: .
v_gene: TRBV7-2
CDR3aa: CASSLDLGGTGAQQFF
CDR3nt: TGTGCCAGCAGCTTAGATCTAGGGGGCACCGGGGCTCAGCAGTTCTTC

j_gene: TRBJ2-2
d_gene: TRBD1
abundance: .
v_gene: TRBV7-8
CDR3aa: CASSLHPGQANTGELFF
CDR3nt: TGTGCCAGCAGCTTACATCCGGGACAGGCGAACACCGGGGAGCTGTTTTTT

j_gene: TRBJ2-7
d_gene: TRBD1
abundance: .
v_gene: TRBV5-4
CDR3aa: CASSLEGTGTEQYF
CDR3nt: TGTGCCAGCAGCTTGGAAGGGACAGGGACTGAACAGTACTTC

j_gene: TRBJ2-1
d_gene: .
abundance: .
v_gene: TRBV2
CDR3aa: CASSRAGGSYEQFF
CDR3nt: TGTGCCAGCAGCCGCGCAGGGGGGTCATATGAGCAGTTCTTC

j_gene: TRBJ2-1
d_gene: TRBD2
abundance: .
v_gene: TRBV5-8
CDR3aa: CASSLGTSQYNEQFF
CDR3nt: TGTGCCAGCAGCCTCGGGACTAGCCAATACAATGAGCAGTTCTTC

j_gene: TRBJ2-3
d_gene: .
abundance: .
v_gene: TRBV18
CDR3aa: CASSGGAADTQYF
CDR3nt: TGTGCCAGCTCAGGGGGGGCCGCAGATACGCAGTATTTT

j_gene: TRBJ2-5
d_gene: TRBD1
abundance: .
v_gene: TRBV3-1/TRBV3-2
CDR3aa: CASSEGTGVLETQYF
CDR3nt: TGTGCCAGCAGCGAAGGGACAGGGGTTTTGGAGACCCAGTACTTC

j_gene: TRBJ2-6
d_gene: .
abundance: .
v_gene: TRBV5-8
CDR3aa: CASSLGGASGANVLTF
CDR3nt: TGTGCCAGCAGCTTGGGAGGAGCATCTGGGGCCAACGTCCTGACTTTC

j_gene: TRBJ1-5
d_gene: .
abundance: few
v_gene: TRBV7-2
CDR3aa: CASSLNYSPQHF
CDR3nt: TGTGCCAGCAGCTTAAACTATTCGCCCCAGCATTTT

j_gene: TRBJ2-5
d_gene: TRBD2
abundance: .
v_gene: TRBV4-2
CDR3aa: CASSQGAGLETQYF
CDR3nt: TGTGCCAGCAGCCAAGGAGCGGGGCTGGAGACCCAGTACTTC

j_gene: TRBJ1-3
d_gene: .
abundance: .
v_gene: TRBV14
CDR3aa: CASRLAGQSSGNTIYF
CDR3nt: TGTGCCAGCAGATTGGCCGGACAGAGCTCTGGAAACACCATATATTTT

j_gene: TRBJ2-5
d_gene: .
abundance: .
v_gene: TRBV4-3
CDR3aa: CASSPARGWETQYF
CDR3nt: TGCGCCAGCAGCCCGGCGCGGGGCTGGGAGACCCAGTACTTC

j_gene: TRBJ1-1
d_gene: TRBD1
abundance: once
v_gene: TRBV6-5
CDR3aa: CASGQGATEAFF
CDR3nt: TGTGCCAGCGGACAGGGGGCTACTGAAGCTTTCTTT

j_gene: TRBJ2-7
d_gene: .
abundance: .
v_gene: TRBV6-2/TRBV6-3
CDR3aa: CASSDFYEQYF
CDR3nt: TGTGCCAGCAGCGACTTCTACGAGCAGTACTTC

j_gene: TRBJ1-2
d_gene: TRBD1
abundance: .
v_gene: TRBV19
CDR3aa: CASRHRGQNYGYTF
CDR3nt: TGTGCCAGTAGGCACAGGGGGCAGAACTATGGCTACACCTTC

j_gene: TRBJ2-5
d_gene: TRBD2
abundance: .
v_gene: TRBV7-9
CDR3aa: CASSLAEASGTQYF
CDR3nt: TGTGCCAGCAGCCTAGCGGAGGCCTCAGGGACCCAGTACTTC

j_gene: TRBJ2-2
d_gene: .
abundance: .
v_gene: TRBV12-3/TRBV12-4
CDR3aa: CASSLYRSGELFF
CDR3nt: TGTGCCAGCAGTTTGTACAGAAGCGGGGAGCTGTTTTTT

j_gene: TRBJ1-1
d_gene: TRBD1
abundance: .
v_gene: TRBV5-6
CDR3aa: CASSGQGIMGAFF
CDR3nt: TGTGCCAGCAGTGGACAGGGAATAATGGGAGCTTTCTTT

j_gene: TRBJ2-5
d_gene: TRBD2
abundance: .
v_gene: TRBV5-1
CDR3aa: CASSSAGSSETQYF
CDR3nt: TGCGCCAGCAGCTCAGCGGGGTCTAGCGAGACCCAGTACTTC

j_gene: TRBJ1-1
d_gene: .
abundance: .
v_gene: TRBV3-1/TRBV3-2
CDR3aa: CASSQDWGGWGTEAFF
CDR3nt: TGTGCCAGCAGCCAAGATTGGGGGGGGTGGGGCACTGAAGCTTTCTTT

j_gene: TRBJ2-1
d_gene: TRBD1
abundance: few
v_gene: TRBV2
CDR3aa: CASSGQGYNEQFF
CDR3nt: TGTGCCAGCAGTGGACAGGGTTACAATGAGCAGTTCTTC

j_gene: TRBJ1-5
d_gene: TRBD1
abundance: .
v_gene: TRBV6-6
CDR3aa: CASSYGGQLGQPQHF
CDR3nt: TGTGCCAGCAGTTACGGGGGACAGTTGGGTCAGCCCCAGCATTTT

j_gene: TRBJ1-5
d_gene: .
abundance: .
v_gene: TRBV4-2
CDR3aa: CASSHHGQTSNQPQHF
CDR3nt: TGTGCCAGCAGCCACCATGGACAGACTAGCAATCAGCCCCAGCATTTT

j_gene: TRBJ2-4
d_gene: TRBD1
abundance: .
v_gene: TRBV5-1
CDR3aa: CASSSGTGGPKNIQYF
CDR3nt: TGCGCCAGCAGCTCCGGGACAGGGGGCCCCAAAAACATTCAGTACTTC

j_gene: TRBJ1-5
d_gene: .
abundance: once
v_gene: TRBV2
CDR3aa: CASSQQASGNQPQHF
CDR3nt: TGTGCCAGCAGCCAACAGGCCAGTGGCAATCAGCCCCAGCATTTT

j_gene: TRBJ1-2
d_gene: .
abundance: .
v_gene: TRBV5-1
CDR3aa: CASSLSKEVYGYTF
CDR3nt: TGCGCCAGCAGCTTGTCAAAGGAGGTCTATGGCTACACCTTC

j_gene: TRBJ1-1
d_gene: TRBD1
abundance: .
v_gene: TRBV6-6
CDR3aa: CASRPRQGGTEAFF
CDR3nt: TGTGCCAGCAGGCCACGACAGGGAGGCACTGAAGCTTTCTTT

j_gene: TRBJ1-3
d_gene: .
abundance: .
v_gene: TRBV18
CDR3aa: CASSAQNSGNTIYF
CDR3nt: TGTGCCAGCTCCGCACAGAACTCTGGAAACACCATATATTTT

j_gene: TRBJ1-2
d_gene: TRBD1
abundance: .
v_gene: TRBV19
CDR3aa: CASSPRQGGGYTF
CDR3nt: TGTGCCAGTAGTCCACGACAGGGAGGTGGCTACACCTTC

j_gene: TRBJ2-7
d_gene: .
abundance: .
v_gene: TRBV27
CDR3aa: CASSLGTEGSYEQYF
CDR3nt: TGTGCCAGCAGTTTGGGGACGGAGGGTTCCTACGAGCAGTACTTC

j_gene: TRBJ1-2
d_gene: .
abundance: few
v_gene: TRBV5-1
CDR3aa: CASSLELAGYGYTF
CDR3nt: TGCGCCAGCAGCTTGGAACTAGCAGGCTATGGCTACACCTTC

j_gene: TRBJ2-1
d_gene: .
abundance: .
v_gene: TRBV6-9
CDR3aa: CASSLGRSGKQFF
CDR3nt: TGTGCCAGCAGTTTGGGGCGTTCGGGTAAGCAGTTCTTC

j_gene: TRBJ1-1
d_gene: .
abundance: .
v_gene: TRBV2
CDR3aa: CASSGHLNTEAFF
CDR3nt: TGTGCCAGCAGTGGACACCTGAACACTGAAGCTTTCTTT

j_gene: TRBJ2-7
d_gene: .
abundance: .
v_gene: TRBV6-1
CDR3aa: CASSGFQTVQIYEQYF
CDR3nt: TGTGCCAGCAGTGGATTCCAGACAGTACAAATCTACGAGCAGTACTTC

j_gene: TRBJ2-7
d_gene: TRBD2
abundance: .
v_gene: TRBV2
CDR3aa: CASRGPSGSQAYEQYF
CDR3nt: TGTGCCAGCAGAGGACCTAGCGGGAGTCAGGCCTACGAGCAGTACTTC

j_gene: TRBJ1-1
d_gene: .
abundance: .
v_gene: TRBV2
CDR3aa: CASRADMAEAFF
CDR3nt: TGTGCCAGCAGGGCCGACATGGCTGAAGCTTTCTTT

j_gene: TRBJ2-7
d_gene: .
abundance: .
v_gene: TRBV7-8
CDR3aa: CASSLEGTGGAYEQYF
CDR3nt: TGTGCCAGCAGCTTAGAAGGTACTGGCGGGGCCTACGAGCAGTACTTC

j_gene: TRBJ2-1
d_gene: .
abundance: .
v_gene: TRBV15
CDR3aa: CATSRAYNEQFF
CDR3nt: TGTGCCACCAGCAGAGCTTACAATGAGCAGTTCTTC

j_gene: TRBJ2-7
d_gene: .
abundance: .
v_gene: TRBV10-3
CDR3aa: CAISRDKEQYF
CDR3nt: TGTGCCATCAGTCGAGACAAAGAGCAGTACTTC

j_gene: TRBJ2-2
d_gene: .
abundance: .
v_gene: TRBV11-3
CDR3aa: CASRLRGTGNTGELFF
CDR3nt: TGTGCCAGCAGATTAAGGGGGACGGGGAACACCGGGGAGCTGTTTTTT

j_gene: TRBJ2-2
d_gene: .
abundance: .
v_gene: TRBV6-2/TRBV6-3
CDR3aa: CASTPPTGDTGELFF
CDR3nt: TGTGCCAGCACCCCCCCTACGGGAGACACCGGGGAGCTGTTTTTT

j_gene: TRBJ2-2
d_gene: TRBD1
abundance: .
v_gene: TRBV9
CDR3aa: CASSPRLQGASTGELFF
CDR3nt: TGTGCCAGCAGCCCCCGCCTCCAGGGGGCATCCACCGGGGAGCTGTTTTTT

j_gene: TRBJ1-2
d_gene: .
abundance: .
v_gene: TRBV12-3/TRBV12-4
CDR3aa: CASSYGSTAGYTF
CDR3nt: TGTGCCAGCAGTTACGGGTCGACAGCCGGCTACACCTTC

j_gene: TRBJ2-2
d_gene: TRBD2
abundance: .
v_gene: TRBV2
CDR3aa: CASSIVLAGTGELFF
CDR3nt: TGTGCCAGCAGTATAGTCCTAGCGGGCACCGGGGAGCTGTTTTTT

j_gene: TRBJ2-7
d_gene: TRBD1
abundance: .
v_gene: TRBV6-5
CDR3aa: CASRGGSTYEQYF
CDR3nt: TGTGCCAGCCGAGGGGGCTCAACCTACGAGCAGTACTTC

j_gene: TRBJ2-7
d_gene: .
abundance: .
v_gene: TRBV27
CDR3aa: CASVARYPYEQYF
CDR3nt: TGTGCCAGCGTCGCCAGGTATCCCTACGAGCAGTACTTC

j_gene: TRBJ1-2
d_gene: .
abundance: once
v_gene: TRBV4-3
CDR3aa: CASSRPGAVVIYGYTF
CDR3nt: TGCGCCAGCAGCCGGCCCGGAGCCGTCGTAATCTATGGCTACACCTTC

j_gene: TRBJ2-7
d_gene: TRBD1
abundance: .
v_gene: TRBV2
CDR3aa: CAIGTGGASEQYF
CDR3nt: TGTGCCATCGGGACAGGGGGCGCGTCCGAGCAGTACTTC

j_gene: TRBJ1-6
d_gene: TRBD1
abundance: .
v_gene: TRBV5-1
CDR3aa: CASSWTGTGTYSPLHF
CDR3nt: TGCGCCAGCAGTTGGACCGGGACAGGGACTTATTCACCCCTCCACTTT

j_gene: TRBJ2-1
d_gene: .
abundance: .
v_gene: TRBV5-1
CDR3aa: CASSLAEGGPGNEQFF
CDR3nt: TGCGCCAGCAGCTTGGCCGAGGGGGGGCCAGGTAATGAGCAGTTCTTC

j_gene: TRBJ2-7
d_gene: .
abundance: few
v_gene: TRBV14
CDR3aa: CASSQHALSYEQYF
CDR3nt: TGTGCCAGCAGCCAACACGCGCTGAGCTACGAGCAGTACTTC

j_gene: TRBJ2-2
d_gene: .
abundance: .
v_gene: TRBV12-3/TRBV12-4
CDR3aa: CASSFQGPGELFF
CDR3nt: TGTGCCAGCTCTTTCCAGGGTCCCGGGGAGCTGTTTTTT

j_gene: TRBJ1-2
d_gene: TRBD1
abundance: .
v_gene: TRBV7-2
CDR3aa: CASSSGQRIGGYTF
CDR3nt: TGTGCCAGCAGCTCGGGACAGCGGATCGGGGGCTACACCTTC